The clone carrying this TCR beta chain was observed many times. Its antigen is unidentified. The data belong to a study of spatial heterogeneity in lung cancer. Turning to the study itself: From matched bulk RNA-seq came a T cell module score, which showed a strong correlation with TCR transcript counts in tumor regions.

Time point defined: sample taken at primary tumor resection. Researchers sequenced whole RNA taken from tumor, nontumor lung or frozen PBMC without sorting. The CDR3 length is 17 residues. The germline gives CDR1 KGHDR, CDR2 SFDVKD. V lost 7 bases to trimming and J lost 4 bases, with 23 bases between them. Each CDR3 protein is one row after TCRdb ran MiXCR on the 5' RACE reads. The sample consists of about 13,000 distinct CDR3 sequences, 3.2% of them appearing once. Study-wide findings and caveats: Tumoral mutation counts were tracked by counts of expanded intratumoral alpha and beta TCRs.

V usage is TRBV24-1 and J usage is TRBJ2-3; D gene uncertain. The sequencing used lung tumor tissue, collected at surgery. The source of this sequence is a male donor with early-stage non-small cell lung cancer. The CDR3 region is CATRVRRTEPPADTQYF. CDR3 sequence (DNA): TGTGCCACCAGGGTTCGGCGTACGGAGCCCCCCGCAGATACGCAGTATTTT.